One and the same sample provided the 19 T cell receptor beta chains below, sequenced in a study of T-cell reconstitution after alpha-beta-depleted transplantation in children. The TCRbeta library was prepared with unique molecular identifiers. Each CDR3 protein is one row after TCRdb ran MiXCR on the PCR reads. This table holds 300,000 to 400,000 distinct CDR3 sequences, more than 20% found once. Specimen: PBMCs, mostly from graft donor cells, collected 180 days after TCRalphabeta/CD19-depleted stem cell transplant. Every receptor here comes from a male patient aged 10-17 years who had a stem cell transplant for acute lymphoblastic leukemia, so the T cells may come from the graft donor.

The chain links TRBV7-2 to TRBJ1-2; maybe TRBD1 (5 bases). CDR3 length equals 15 residues. The germline CDR1 and CDR2 sequences are SGHTA and FQGNSA. The V end was cut by 1 base, the J end by 4 bases, with 13 bases between. The CDR3 region has the DNA TGTGCCAGCAGCTTAGTAGGGGAGGGCCTCTATGGCTACACCTTC. This encodes CASSLVGEGLYGYTF.

In this sample, this clonotype turned up a few times. The chain combines TRBV20-1 with TRBJ1-4; TRBD1 matches at 10 bases. CDR3 length equals 16 residues. CDR1 and CDR2 (germline): DFQATT, SNEGSKA (reference sequence). V gave up 0 bases and J gave up 2 bases; unmatched junction bases: 3. The CDR3 nucleotides are TGCAGTGCTAGAGATGACAGGGGGCCTACTAATGAAAAACTGTTTTTT. This encodes CSARDDRGPTNEKLFF.

The chain joins TRBV7-9 to TRBJ2-7; D perhaps matches TRBD1 (6 bases). V shed 1 base and J shed 3 bases, with 10 bases lying between them. Germline values: CDR1 SEHNR, CDR2 FQNEAQ (reference sequence). The CDR3 loop spans 14 amino acids. As DNA, the CDR3 is TGTGCCAGCAGCTTAGGGGACATTCTCTACGAGCAGTACTTC. Residues: CASSLGDILYEQYF.

CDR3 bases: TGCAGTGCTTCTAGGGGACTAGCGGTTCAAGAGACCCAGTACTTC. Translating gives CSASRGLAVQETQYF. V gene TRBV20-1 combines with J gene TRBJ2-5; 11 nucleotides match TRBD2. Germline CDR1 DFQATT, CDR2 SNEGSKA (reference sequence). The CDR3 length is 15 residues. After removal of 5 bases from V and 2 bases from J, the junction contained 7 bases not matched to a gene.

Points on this clonotype: A much bigger clone sits one base away, suggesting this may be a read error. V usage is TRBV7-3 and J usage is TRBJ2-7; D may be TRBD1 (5 bases). Germline lookup yields CDR1 SGHTA and CDR2 FQGTGA. This CDR3 is built from 15 residues. Written as DNA, the CDR3 is TGTGCCGGCAGCTTACATGGACAAGTTCCAAACGAGCAGTACTTC. Translation gives CAGSLHGQVPNEQYF.

The genes are TRBV4-2 and TRBJ1-1, with D maybe TRBD1 (5 bases). The germline gives CDR1 LGHNA, CDR2 YNFKEQ. Deletions cut 2 bases from V and 7 bases from J, with 14 bases between. The CDR3 runs to 14 residues. This chain's CDR3 is CASSQNTPGGEAFF. CDR3 sequence (DNA): TGTGCCAGCAGCCAAAACACCCCTGGGGGTGAAGCTTTCTTT.

This clonotype was seen a few times. The DNA for the CDR3 is TGCAGCGTGGCTTCGGGGGCCAATACGCAGTATTTT. Its protein is CSVASGANTQYF. The chain is built from TRBV29-1 and TRBJ2-3; D tentatively reads TRBD1 or TRBD2 (6 bases each). The V end lost 6 bases, the J end lost 7 bases, and 14 bases lay between the germline ends. The CDR3 is made up of 12 amino acids. CDR1 is SQVTM, CDR2 ANQGSEA, per germline.

This clonotype was detected only a few times. The chain employs TRBV7-8 and TRBJ2-3; 7 bases agree with TRBD2. The length of the CDR3 is 15 residues. The V and J ends lost 5 bases and 0 bases, in that order; junction bases with no gene match: 5. The germline CDR1 and CDR2 sequences are SGHVS and FQNEAQ. In DNA, the CDR3 is TGTGCCAGCAGCGCGGGACTACCGAGCACAGATACGCAGTATTTT. Translated: CASSAGLPSTDTQYF.

The rearrangement uses TRBV7-3 and TRBJ2-2; 11 bases map to TRBD2. From germline, CDR1 is SGHTA and CDR2 FQGTGA. This CDR3 is built from 14 residues. The V gene end was trimmed by 11 bases and the J gene end by 1 base; junction bases not matched to a gene: 3. CDR3 sequence: CASLAGENTGELFF. As DNA, the CDR3 is TGTGCCTCACTAGCGGGAGAGAACACCGGGGAGCTGTTTTTT.

The chain carries TRBV10-3 and TRBJ1-5; 7 nucleotides agree with TRBD1. V lost 0 bases to trimming and J lost 0 bases; unmatched junction nucleotides: 8. This CDR3 is 18 amino acids long. Germline V gene sequence: CDR1 ENHRY, CDR2 SYGVKD. CDR3 nucleotide sequence: TGTGCCATCAGTGAGTCCCCTTTAGGACAGGTTAGCAATCAGCCCCAGCATTTT. Encoded protein: CAISESPLGQVSNQPQHF.

This clonotype was picked up many times. The V and J genes are TRBV5-1 and TRBJ2-7; tentatively, D is TRBD1 (6 bases). The germline V gene has CDR1 SGHRS and CDR2 YFSETQ. Trimming took off 4 bases at V and 3 bases at J, with 11 bases between the two ends. CDR3 length: 13 residues. This chain's CDR3 is CASSRQGHYEQYF. CDR3 nucleotides: TGCGCCAGCAGCCGCCAGGGGCACTACGAGCAGTACTTC. The full variable domain, with the rest looked up from reference TRBV5-1 and TRBJ2-7, is KAGVTQTPRYLIKTRGQQVTLSCSPISGHRSVSWYQQTPGQGLQFLFEYFSETQRNKGNFPGRFSGRQFSNSRSEMNVSTLELGDSALYLCASSRQGHYEQYFGPGTRLTVT.

This rearrangement joins TRBV4-3 to TRBJ2-1; a weak D match, TRBD2 (6 bases). The CDR3 contains 16 residues. The germline V and J ends were trimmed by 0 bases and 3 bases, with 12 bases remaining between them. Germline V CDR1 and CDR2: LGHNA, YSLEER. CDR3 amino acids: CASSQELGGYYNEQFF. CDR3 coding DNA: TGCGCCAGCAGCCAAGAATTGGGGGGATACTACAATGAGCAGTTCTTC.

There are a few counts of this clonotype. The chain joins TRBV7-3 to TRBJ2-1, with 7 bases matching TRBD2. The CDR3 has 12 amino acids. The V and J ends lost 4 bases and 12 bases, in that order; junction bases with no gene match: 6. CDR1 and CDR2 (germline): SGHTA, FQGTGA. The CDR3 spells CASSWRTGGQFF. In nucleotides, the CDR3 is TGTGCCAGCAGCTGGAGGACGGGGGGGCAGTTCTTC.

The chain carries TRBV7-3 and TRBJ1-2; D is uncertain. Between the trimmed V and J ends, which lost 6 bases and 0 bases, there was a span of 14 bases. The V gene's germline CDR1 is SGHTA and CDR2 FQGTGA. This CDR3 has 15 amino acids. The CDR3 reads CASRRDRDSNYGYTF. The CDR3 nucleotides are TGTGCCAGCAGACGGGATCGAGACTCTAACTATGGCTACACCTTC.

The rearrangement links TRBV4-1 to TRBJ1-2; 7 nucleotides agree with TRBD1. Germline CDR1 and CDR2: MGHRA and YSYEKL. Germline trimming cut 0 bases from V and 2 bases from J; bases unmatched to any gene: 6. The CDR3 loop spans 16 amino acids. The CDR3 reads CASSQDRTGANYGYTF. CDR3 bases: TGCGCCAGCAGCCAAGATCGAACAGGGGCCAACTATGGCTACACCTTC.

The chain recombines TRBV7-9 with TRBJ2-7; possibly TRBD2 for D (6 bases). The germline gives CDR1 SEHNR, CDR2 FQNEAQ (reference sequence). V lost 3 bases, J lost 4 bases, and 16 bases lay in between. This CDR3 spans 15 amino acids. CDR3 amino acids: CASSLGLGEGYEQYF. DNA for the CDR3: TGTGCCAGCAGCTTGGGACTGGGTGAGGGGTACGAGCAGTACTTC.

This clonotype was found a few times. This chain uses TRBV29-1 with TRBJ1-3, with TRBD1 identical over 7 bases. V lost 4 bases and J lost 0; bases outside the gene matches: 3. The length of the CDR3 is 14 residues. From germline, CDR1 is SQVTM and CDR2 ANQGSEA. CDR3 DNA sequence: TGCAGCGTTGGACAGGGTGACTCTGGAAACACCATATATTTT. This codes for CSVGQGDSGNTIYF.

The V call is TRBV5-1, the J call TRBJ2-7, with 10 bases fitting TRBD1. Germline CDR1 and CDR2: SGHRS and YFSETQ. The V gene end was trimmed by 1 base and the J gene end by 11 bases; junction bases not matched to a gene: 12. This CDR3 has 15 residues. The CDR3 coding sequence is TGCGCCAGCAGCTTGAACCGGGACAGGGGCCTCCCAGAGTACTTC. This encodes CASSLNRDRGLPEYF.

This sequence joins TRBV20-1 and TRBJ2-7, with 8 nucleotides matching TRBD1. The trim removed 3 bases at V and 5 bases at J, leaving 12 bases unmatched. The germline CDR1 and CDR2 sequences are DFQATT and SNEGSKA (reference sequence). There are 15 residues in the CDR3. The CDR3 DNA reads as TGCAGTGCTAGGGTGCTGAGGCAGGGGGCCCACGAGCAGTACTTC. Protein: CSARVLRQGAHEQYF.